This is a list of T cell receptor beta chains from one sample in a study of OX40 agonist ivuxolimab in advanced cancers. Assay: immunoSEQ multiplex PCR; the TCRdb copy retains only in-frame clones and omits some. This table has fewer than 85,000 clones, around 90% appearing once. The specimen was CD4+ or CD8+ T cells sorted from blood, collected in a trial of the OX40 agonist ivuxolimab. Every receptor here comes from an adult with an advanced solid tumor such as melanoma, head and neck, liver or kidney cancer. The CDR3 runs from the conserved cysteine through the conserved F or W. D genes are given only for firm matches. The size entry is marked missing in some rows and otherwise reads once, few, many or a size class.

len	d_gene	j_gene	v_gene	abundance	CDR3aa	CDR3nt
11	.	TRBJ1-1	TRBV28	.	CASSWGGTAFF	TGTGCCAGCAGTTGGGGGGGAACGGCTTTCTTT
15	TRBD2	TRBJ2-5	TRBV28	.	CASSLSGLAAGEQYF	TGTGCCAGCAGTTTATCGGGACTAGCGGCGGGGGAGCAGTACTTC
14	.	TRBJ1-1	TRBV6-6	.	CAIQSGGRVTEAFF	TGTGCCATTCAATCGGGAGGTAGAGTGACTGAAGCTTTCTTT
14	.	TRBJ1-2	TRBV6-1	few	CASSESGRDYGYTF	TGTGCCAGCAGTGAGTCTGGCAGGGACTATGGCTACACCTTC
15	TRBD2	TRBJ2-3	TRBV7-2	.	CASSYQGGSTDTQYF	TGTGCCAGCAGCTACCAGGGAGGGAGCACAGATACGCAGTATTTT
12	.	TRBJ2-2	TRBV4-1	.	CASSQVGGELFF	TGCGCCAGCAGCCAAGTGGGCGGGGAGCTGTTTTTT
12	.	TRBJ1-1	TRBV10-2	.	CASSESRTEAFF	TGCGCCAGCAGTGAGTCGCGGACTGAAGCTTTCTTT
17	TRBD1	TRBJ2-2	TRBV11-2	.	CASSVLSGTAISGELFF	TGTGCCAGCAGCGTTCTCTCCGGGACAGCAATCAGCGGGGAGCTGTTTTTT
14	.	TRBJ1-5	TRBV28	.	CASSLAQFNQPQHF	TGTGCCAGCAGTTTAGCACAATTCAATCAGCCCCAGCATTTT
15	.	TRBJ1-5	TRBV6-1	.	CASTDSTRSNQPQHF	TGTGCCAGCACCGATAGCACGAGAAGCAATCAGCCCCAGCATTTT
12	.	TRBJ2-1	TRBV6-6	.	CASSVRGAEQFF	TGTGCCAGCAGTGTCCGGGGGGCCGAGCAGTTCTTC
14	TRBD2	TRBJ2-1	TRBV19	.	CASSIGTSIHEQFF	TGTGCCAGTAGTATAGGGACTAGCATCCATGAGCAGTTCTTC
14	TRBD1	TRBJ1-2	TRBV18	.	CASSPGGQGGGYTF	TGTGCCAGCTCACCAGGCGGACAGGGTGGCGGCTACACCTTC
14	TRBD1	TRBJ2-3	TRBV7-3	.	CASSLGQGMDTQYF	TGTGCCAGCAGCTTAGGACAGGGGATGGATACGCAGTATTTT
13	.	TRBJ2-5	TRBV10-3	.	CAISESPQETQYF	TGTGCCATCAGTGAAAGCCCTCAAGAGACCCAGTACTTC
9	.	TRBJ1-2	TRBV19	.	CATPYGYTF	TGTGCCACCCCCTATGGCTACACCTTC
13	.	TRBJ2-3	TRBV19	once	CASRGGGTDTQYF	TGTGCCAGTAGGGGAGGAGGCACAGATACGCAGTATTTT
15	.	TRBJ2-3	TRBV7-9	few	CASSLGQRGTDTQYF	TGTGCCAGCAGCTTAGGCCAGCGCGGCACAGATACGCAGTATTTT
18	TRBD1	TRBJ2-6	TRBV6-1	.	CASSAGGTGVTGANVLTF	TGTGCCAGCAGTGCAGGCGGGACAGGGGTTACTGGGGCCAACGTCCTGACTTTC
15	.	TRBJ2-7	TRBV25-1	.	CASSESWTLTYEQYF	TGTGCCAGCAGTGAATCTTGGACTCTTACCTACGAGCAGTACTTC
15	.	TRBJ1-5	TRBV30	.	CAWSPDSPGGQPQHF	TGTGCCTGGAGTCCCGACAGCCCCGGAGGTCAGCCCCAGCATTTT
20	TRBD1	TRBJ1-1	TRBV11-2	.	CASSLEGGQGEAQAKTEAFF	TGTGCCAGCAGCTTAGAGGGGGGACAGGGCGAGGCCCAGGCGAAGACTGAAGCTTTCTTT
15	TRBD1	TRBJ2-2	TRBV2	once	CANSGQGARTGELFF	TGTGCCAACTCGGGACAGGGGGCGCGGACCGGGGAGCTGTTTTTT
14	.	TRBJ2-5	TRBV28	.	CASSLSGVGETQYF	TGTGCCAGCAGTTTATCAGGGGTAGGGGAGACCCAGTACTTC
13	.	TRBJ2-7	TRBV4-3	.	CASSQGWGTEQYF	TGCGCCAGCAGCCAAGGTTGGGGAACCGAGCAGTACTTC
15	.	TRBJ1-3	TRBV5-6	.	CASSLVSSSGNTIYF	TGTGCCAGCAGCTTGGTGTCAAGCTCTGGAAACACCATATATTTT
12	.	TRBJ2-5	TRBV6-1	.	CASRSGRETQYF	TGTGCCAGCAGATCAGGGAGAGAGACCCAGTACTTC
10	.	TRBJ1-5	TRBV6-1	.	CPFGENFQHF	TGTCCCTTCGGAGAGAACTTCCAGCATTTT
14	.	TRBJ2-1	TRBV7-6	.	CASSLDEAHGEQFF	TGTGCCAGCAGCTTAGATGAAGCCCACGGTGAGCAGTTCTTC
18	.	TRBJ2-3	TRBV5-4	.	CASSLLVRRTVNTDTQYF	TGTGCCAGCAGCCTCTTGGTTAGACGGACAGTAAACACAGATACGCAGTATTTT
17	TRBD1	TRBJ1-2	TRBV7-2	.	CASSLNVWDRGPYGYTF	TGTGCCAGCAGCTTGAACGTGTGGGACAGGGGGCCTTATGGCTACACCTTC
11	.	TRBJ1-1	TRBV28	.	CASSLFTEAFF	TGTGCCAGCAGTTTATTCACTGAAGCTTTCTTT
14	.	TRBJ1-2	TRBV4-3	once	CASSQEVEQYGYTF	TGCGCCAGCAGCCAAGAGGTTGAGCAGTATGGCTACACCTTC
14	.	TRBJ2-3	TRBV11-3	.	CASSSGTPTDTQYF	TGTGCCAGCAGCTCCGGGACTCCCACAGATACGCAGTATTTT
16	.	TRBJ1-5	TRBV19	.	CASSIKVGALNQPQHF	TGTGCCAGTAGTATTAAGGTAGGGGCGCTAAATCAGCCCCAGCATTTT
15	.	TRBJ2-1	TRBV7-2	.	CASSLVAGSYNEQFF	TGTGCCAGCAGCTTAGTCGCAGGGTCCTACAATGAGCAGTTCTTC
13	.	TRBJ1-5	TRBV10-3	.	CAISEARDQPQHF	TGTGCCATCAGTGAAGCAAGGGACCAGCCCCAGCATTTT
13	.	TRBJ2-2	TRBV7-2	.	CASSLAPGGELFF	TGTGCCAGCAGCTTAGCGCCCGGCGGGGAGCTGTTTTTT
11	.	TRBJ1-2	TRBV29-1	.	CSVEQDYGYTF	TGCAGCGTTGAACAGGACTATGGCTACACCTTC
11	.	TRBJ1-1	TRBV6-5	.	CASRMNTEAFF	TGTGCCAGCAGGATGAACACTGAAGCTTTCTTT
14	.	TRBJ2-7	TRBV19	.	CASSITGNSYEQYF	TGTGCCAGTAGTATAACAGGGAACTCCTACGAGCAGTACTTC
19	TRBD2	TRBJ2-1	TRBV4-3	.	CASSLGGLAGFDSYNEQFF	TGCGCCAGCAGCCTCGGAGGACTAGCGGGCTTCGACTCCTACAATGAGCAGTTCTTC
16	TRBD2	TRBJ2-3	TRBV13	.	CASSLRLAGRTDTQYF	TGTGCCAGCAGCTTAAGACTAGCGGGACGCACAGATACGCAGTATTTT
16	TRBD1	TRBJ1-5	TRBV28	.	CASSFLGTARNQPQHF	TGTGCCAGCAGTTTTTTGGGGACAGCGAGAAATCAGCCCCAGCATTTT
16	TRBD1	TRBJ2-7	TRBV4-2	.	CASSQEETGGRYEQYF	TGTGCCAGCAGCCAAGAGGAAACAGGGGGCAGGTACGAGCAGTACTTC
17	.	TRBJ1-5	TRBV28	.	CASSSGSMGAQVQPQHF	TGTGCCAGCAGTTCGGGCTCAATGGGGGCGCAGGTTCAGCCCCAGCATTTT
16	.	TRBJ2-5	TRBV2	few	CASSEAGRGGVGTQYF	TGTGCCAGCAGTGAAGCGGGGCGGGGAGGTGTTGGGACCCAGTACTTC
13	.	TRBJ2-1	TRBV19	.	CASREYLRHEQFF	TGTGCCAGTAGGGAGTATCTGCGGCATGAGCAGTTCTTC
14	.	TRBJ1-6	TRBV2	.	CASSVNRENSPLHF	TGTGCCAGCAGTGTCAACAGGGAGAATTCACCCCTCCACTTT
13	.	TRBJ1-1	TRBV6-5	.	CASSREGGTEAFF	TGTGCCAGCAGCCGGGAGGGAGGGACTGAAGCTTTCTTT
15	TRBD2	TRBJ2-5	TRBV2	.	CASSFPWGGQETQYF	TGTGCCAGCAGTTTCCCCTGGGGGGGCCAAGAGACCCAGTACTTC
14	.	TRBJ2-3	TRBV6-1	once	CASSDRLSTDTQYF	TGTGCCAGCAGTGACAGGTTAAGCACAGATACGCAGTATTTT
12	.	TRBJ2-1	TRBV9	.	CASSVDIREQFF	TGTGCCAGCAGCGTAGATATCAGAGAGCAGTTCTTC